This T cell receptor beta chain was recovered during a study of cytomegalovirus exposure and HLA in healthy donors. Study-wide points: Of the V segments, some could not be distinguished, including TRBV6-2 and TRBV6-3, and were excluded. Earlier findings revealed that most TCR beta V segments proved productive either about 87% or about 30% of the time. A later analysis appeared to link common viral pathogens to several of the most significant clusters.

Germline CDR1 SGHRS, CDR2 YFSETQ. The CDR3 is 16 residues long. Germline trimming cut 4 bases from V and 0 bases from J; bases unmatched to any gene: 5. In the case of this clone: Its antigen is as yet unknown.

Both 60 Vbeta primers and 13 Jbeta primers went into the PCR. The protocol was immunoSEQ multiplex PCR, while the TCRdb copy is restricted to in-frame clones and leaves out a portion. Of more than 95,000 clones listed, around two thirds were seen once; the top ten hold about 4.3%. The clonotype comes from a man in his sixties in good health and CMV-seropositive. Sequencing was performed on PBMCs. The chain links TRBV5-1 to TRBJ2-3; 10 bases agree with TRBD2. CDR3 in DNA: TGCGCCAGCAGCGCCCTTAGCGGGGGGAGCACAGATACGCAGTATTTT. This translates into CASSALSGGSTDTQYF.